What follows are 19 T cell receptor beta chains derived from one specimen sequenced in a study of shared clonotypes between healthy human individuals. Positive CCR7 selection of CD45RO-negative cells yielded the naive CD8 cells, and terminally differentiated effector memory CD45RA+ cells were excluded. TCRdb's table, derived via immunoSEQ multiplex PCR, lists solely in-frame clones and lacks some. The sample holds some 2,100,000 clones; approximately 94% are singletons and the top ten take roughly 1.8%. Sequencing was done on a sample of naive CD8+ T cells from PBMCs. The receptor set was obtained from a man aged 18 to 29 in good health. Some clones in this sample may be carry-over from other donors' samples.

This clone occurred once. The same CDR3 can be traced to other DNA sequences in this sample. The J gene is TRBJ2-7, the V gene TRBV9; TRBD2 is a possible D gene (5 bases). The CDR3 runs 14 residues. Germline assignment: CDR1 SGDLS and CDR2 YYNGEE. V was shortened by 0 bases and J by 0 bases, with 7 bases between the two germline ends. CDR3 sequence reads: CASSVGGRSYEQYF. The CDR3 DNA sequence: TGTGCCAGCAGCGTAGGCGGGCGCTCCTACGAGCAGTACTTC.

This clone was seen once. The chain employs TRBV18 and TRBJ2-2; possibly TRBD1 for D (5 bases). V shed 2 bases and J shed 2 bases, with 6 bases lying between them. In germline, CDR1 is KGHSH, CDR2 LQKENI. The CDR3 is made up of 14 amino acids. In DNA form, the CDR3 reads TGTGCCAGCTCACCAACAGGAAACACCGGGGAGCTGTTTTTT. This codes for CASSPTGNTGELFF.

CDR3 DNA sequence: TGTGCCAGCAGCCAAGTCTTCCGGGGCACCTACGAGCAGTACTTC. It specifies CASSQVFRGTYEQYF. The V gene is TRBV4-2, the J gene TRBJ2-7; D assignment may be TRBD1 or TRBD2 (5 bases each). The CDR3 has 15 residues. Trimming pared 1 base from V and 2 bases from J, leaving 12 bases between. The V gene's germline CDR1 is LGHNA and CDR2 YNFKEQ.

This clone has a handful of counts. The V call is TRBV29-1, the J call TRBJ1-1; D remains unclear. V was trimmed by 7 bases and J by 4 bases, leaving 13 bases between them. CDR1 is SQVTM, CDR2 ANQGSEA, per germline. The CDR3 has 12 amino acids. Here the CDR3 reads CSAAAWSTEAFF. CDR3 DNA sequence: TGCAGCGCCGCAGCTTGGAGCACTGAAGCTTTCTTT.

This clone was observed a single time. The V and J genes are TRBV7-8 and TRBJ1-3; D gene unclear. Germline loops: CDR1 SGHVS, CDR2 FQNEAQ. CDR3 length: 16 residues. V lost 5 bases and J 1 base, leaving 15 bases between the germline ends. CDR3 in DNA: TGTGCCAGCAGCACTCCCTGGGAAGGGTCTGGAAACACCATATATTTT. It encodes CASSTPWEGSGNTIYF.

Worth noting for this clone: In this CDR3 the conserved last residue, phenylalanine or tryptophan, is missing, so a read error is likely. Because the CDR3's place on the DNA is in doubt, the DNA is left out and the CDR3 is given as listed by TCRdb. The chain recombines TRBV11-2 with TRBJ2-7; the table assigns TRBD1, which was not confirmed against the DNA. CDR1 is SGHAT, CDR2 FQNNGV, per germline. The CDR3 is 11 residues long, counting both termini. Here the CDR3 reads CASSLGPDLAL.

This chain links TRBV6-1 with TRBJ2-1, with 9 bases matching TRBD1. Germline V gene data show CDR1 as MNHNS and CDR2 as SASEGT. There are 13 residues in the CDR3. Trimming removed 7 bases from V and 5 bases from J; junction bases left unmatched: 3. CDR3: CASIRTGDNEQFF. The CDR3, as DNA: TGTGCCAGCATCCGGACAGGGGACAATGAGCAGTTCTTC.

The chain recombines TRBV5-1 with TRBJ2-6; 8 bases agree with TRBD1. This CDR3 comprises 20 residues. Germline values: CDR1 SGHRS, CDR2 YFSETQ. The J segment lost 1 base and the V segment lost 0 bases, leaving 12 bases of the junction unmatched. The CDR3 nucleotides read TGCGCCAGCAGCTTGGCTGGGACGGGCAGGGGGCTATCTGGGGCCAACGTCCTGACTTTC. It encodes CASSLAGTGRGLSGANVLTF.

Concerning this clone itself: Other nucleotide sequences in the sample specify the same CDR3. The V gene is TRBV27, the J gene TRBJ2-7; the match to TRBD2 covers 11 bases. J gave up 6 bases and V 5 bases, and 9 bases lay outside the gene matches. CDR1 and CDR2 (germline): MNHEY, SMNVEV (reference sequence). The CDR3 consists of 15 residues. DNA of the CDR3: TGTGCCAGCAGTCCTCTAGCGGGAGGATTTACCGAGCAGTACTTC. Its translation: CASSPLAGGFTEQYF.

The rearrangement links TRBV29-1 to TRBJ1-1; TRBD1 might be the D (5 bases). Trimming took off 5 bases at V and 3 bases at J, with 16 bases between the two ends. The length of the CDR3 is 14 residues. Germline V gene lookup returns CDR1 SQVTM and CDR2 ANQGSEA. CDR3: CSVSGTRIYTEAFF. The CDR3 nucleotides read TGCAGCGTTTCGGGGACCCGAATATACACTGAAGCTTTCTTT.

J is TRBJ1-1 and V is TRBV6-1; possible D gene TRBD1, 6 bases. The CDR3 loop spans 14 amino acids. Trimming stripped 4 bases from V and 3 bases from J, with 12 bases between. CDR1 is MNHNS, CDR2 SASEGT, per germline. CDR3 DNA sequence: TGTGCCAGCAGTGGCAGGGGCGGGGACACTGAAGCTTTCTTT. Its protein product is CASSGRGGDTEAFF.

As to this clone: Distinct nucleotide sequences in the sample also encode this CDR3. The J gene is TRBJ1-1, the V gene TRBV7-9; D uncertain. The ends were cut back, 5 bases at V and 5 bases at J, with 9 bases in the middle. Germline lookup yields CDR1 SEHNR and CDR2 FQNEAQ (reference sequence). The CDR3 runs to 12 residues. In DNA, the CDR3 is TGTGCCAGCAGCCCGCCGTGGACTGAAGCTTTCTTT. Translating it yields CASSPPWTEAFF.

The V call is TRBV19, the J call TRBJ2-7, with 7 bases fitting TRBD2. Trimming removed 8 bases from V and 5 bases from J; junction bases left unmatched: 9. The CDR3 totals 13 residues. The V gene's germline CDR1 is LNHDA and CDR2 SQIVND (reference sequence). CDR3 bases: TGTGCCAGTGGCGGGAGCCTAGGGGACGAGCAGTACTTC. Its translation is CASGGSLGDEQYF.

The chain carries TRBV5-5 and TRBJ2-7; D is unresolved. The CDR3 loop spans 12 amino acids. Germline CDR1 is SGHKS and CDR2 is YYEKEE (reference sequence). The V gene lost 2 bases and the J gene lost 6 bases, with 9 bases spanning the gap. The CDR3 DNA follows: TGTGCCAGCAGCTTTGTAGAGGCCGAGCAGTACTTC. Amino acids: CASSFVEAEQYF. Together with reference TRBV5-5 and TRBJ2-7, the CDR3 gives the full variable domain: DAGVTQSPTHLIKTRGQQVTLRCSPISGHKSVSWYQQVLGQGPQFIFQYYEKEERGRGNFPDRFSARQFPNYSSELNVNALLLGDSALYLCASSFVEAEQYFGPGTRLTVT.

The chain links TRBV7-2 to TRBJ2-1, with 13 bases that match TRBD2. V dropped 4 bases and J dropped 7; count of bases not matched to a gene: 4. Per the germline V gene, CDR1 is SGHTA and CDR2 is FQGNSA. The CDR3 extends over 15 amino acids. This CDR3 is CASSSGTSGTNEQFF. CDR3 bases: TGTGCCAGCAGCTCCGGGACTAGCGGGACGAATGAGCAGTTCTTC. The full variable domain, rest sourced from reference TRBV7-2 and TRBJ2-1, is GAGVSQSPSNKVTEKGKDVELRCDPISGHTALYWYRQSLGQGLEFLIYFQGNSAPDKSGLPSDRFSAERTGGSVSTLTIQRTQQEDSAVYLCASSSGTSGTNEQFFGPGTRLTVL.

The gene calls are TRBV10-1 and TRBJ2-1; D is possibly TRBD2 (5 bases). V lost 0 bases and J lost 8, with 17 bases in between. This CDR3 is 16 amino acids long. Germline V gives CDR1 WNHNN, CDR2 SYGVQD (reference sequence). The CDR3 region is CASSESAGGEIDEQFF. The CDR3 DNA reads TGCGCCAGCAGTGAGTCGGCGGGTGGGGAGATCGATGAGCAGTTCTTC.

The V call is TRBV28, the J call TRBJ2-5; TRBD1 matches at 9 bases. The trim removed 4 bases at V and 3 bases at J, leaving 6 bases unmatched. The germline gives CDR1 MDHEN, CDR2 SYDVKM. The CDR3 runs 15 residues. CDR3 region: CASSSIGTGKETQYF. The CDR3, as DNA: TGTGCCAGCAGTTCTATCGGGACAGGGAAAGAGACCCAGTACTTC.

V gene TRBV30 combines with J gene TRBJ2-1; TRBD1 or TRBD2 may be the D gene (5 bases each). Trimming pared 2 bases from V and 8 bases from J, leaving 22 bases between. The germline CDR1 and CDR2 sequences are GTSNPN and SVGIG (reference sequence). This CDR3 has 16 residues. The CDR3 DNA follows: TGTGCCTGGAGTCCTTCCCTAGGGACCGTTCGCGATGAGCAGTTCTTC. This codes for CAWSPSLGTVRDEQFF.

V gene TRBV7-2 combines with J gene TRBJ1-2; the D is unclear. This CDR3 has 15 residues. In germline, CDR1 is SGHTA, CDR2 FQGNSA. V shed 0 bases and J shed 0 bases, with 8 bases lying between them. In nucleotides, the CDR3 is TGTGCCAGCAGCTTAGCACTGGGTGCTAACTATGGCTACACCTTC. The encoded protein is CASSLALGANYGYTF.